The 13 T cell receptor beta chains below all came from one sample that was sequenced in a study of blood T cell repertoires in COVID-19. Assay: immunoSEQ multiplex PCR; the TCRdb copy retains only in-frame clones and omits some. The sample holds a few hundred thousand clones, about 80% seen once. Sequencing used PBMCs or T cells enriched from blood (not recorded which). The receptors come from a woman aged 40-49 years with acute COVID-19.

The CDR3 DNA reads TGTGCCAGCAGGCTGGCCAACAGGAAGCATACGCAGTATTTT. Translating gives CASRLANRKHTQYF. This chain joins TRBV28 and TRBJ2-3, with D possibly TRBD1 on 5 matching bases. V was trimmed by 6 bases and J by 7 bases, leaving 17 bases between them. This CDR3 is built from 14 residues. CDR1 and CDR2 (germline): MDHEN, SYDVKM.

The chain joins TRBV5-6 to TRBJ2-7, with 7 bases fitting TRBD2. The CDR3 totals 17 residues. The trim removed 2 bases at V and 1 base at J, leaving 12 bases unmatched. Germline values: CDR1 SGHDT, CDR2 YYEEEE. CDR3 amino acids: CASSFVPRGSGSYEQYF. CDR3 coding DNA: TGTGCCAGCAGCTTCGTCCCCCGCGGGAGTGGATCCTACGAGCAGTACTTC.

The chain links TRBV6-2 or TRBV6-3 to TRBJ2-5, with 10 positions matching TRBD1. CDR1 and CDR2 (germline): MNHEY, SVGEGT. The CDR3 length is 19 residues. J gave up 3 bases and V 1 base, and 14 bases lay outside the gene matches. CDR3 nucleotide sequence: TGTGCCAGCAGTTACTATCCCTACCGTGGACAGGGGGGAAAAGAGACCCAGTACTTC. The encoded protein is CASSYYPYRGQGGKETQYF.

This clone was seen once. The rearrangement links TRBV3-1 (or the pseudogene TRBV3-2) to TRBJ1-3, with D possibly matching TRBD1 (6 bases). The germline V gene has CDR1 LGHDT and CDR2 YNNKEL (reference sequence). The CDR3 loop spans 15 amino acids. Trimming removed 0 bases from V and 5 bases from J, with 11 bases in between. This chain's CDR3 is CASSQDTGPRNTIYF. CDR3 bases: TGTGCCAGCAGCCAAGATACAGGGCCTAGAAACACCATATATTTT.

J is TRBJ1-4 and V is TRBV19; 7 nucleotides match TRBD1. Germline assignment: CDR1 LNHDA and CDR2 SQIVND (reference sequence). Trimming removed 5 bases from V and 8 bases from J; junction bases left unmatched: 11. The length of the CDR3 is 15 residues. The CDR3 DNA reads as TGTGCCAGTAGTTCCTCAGGGGGTCAAAGCGAAAAACTGTTTTTT. Protein: CASSSSGGQSEKLFF.

This clone appeared once. DNA for the CDR3: TGTGCCAGTAGTTCGAGTAGCTCCTACAATGAGCAGTTCTTC. Translated, it gives CASSSSSSYNEQFF. The genes are TRBV19 and TRBJ2-1; D is uncertain. The CDR3 consists of 14 residues. Trimming took 5 bases from V and 0 from J, leaving 8 bases between them. Germline loops: CDR1 LNHDA, CDR2 SQIVND (reference sequence).

A remark on this clone: The junction differs from germline at one of its ends, possibly a read error. This sequence joins TRBV28 and TRBJ2-7, with D perhaps TRBD2 (6 bases). CDR1 and CDR2 (germline): MDHEN, SYDVKM. The length of the CDR3 is 13 residues. The CDR3 sequence is CVSGRDRPYEQYF. The CDR3 region has the DNA TGTGTCAGCGGGCGGGATCGCCCCTACGAGCAGTACTTC.

The chain combines TRBV7-9 with TRBJ1-4; D is undetermined. CDR1 SEHNR and CDR2 FQNEAQ come from the germline V gene (reference sequence). The CDR3 covers 18 residues. V lost 7 bases to trimming and J lost 6 bases, with 27 bases between them. Here the CDR3 DNA reads TGTGCCAGCAACTCGGGAGGTTTCGGGAGTAGAATAGATGAAAAACTGTTTTTT. It codes for CASNSGGFGSRIDEKLFF.

The chain recombines TRBV19 with TRBJ1-4, with unresolved D. Trimming stripped 5 bases from V and 8 bases from J, with 15 bases between. CDR1 and CDR2 (germline): LNHDA, SQIVND (reference sequence). CDR3 size: 14 residues. The CDR3 DNA reads as TGTGCCAGTAGTTCCAGCGGCATAGGAGAAAAACTGTTTTTT. Residues: CASSSSGIGEKLFF.

This sequence joins TRBV3-1 (or the pseudogene TRBV3-2) and TRBJ2-1; tentatively, D is TRBD2 (6 bases). The CDR3 covers 16 residues. With 0 bases removed from V and 0 bases from J, the gap between germline ends came to 9 bases. CDR1 is LGHDT, CDR2 YNNKEL, per germline (reference sequence). The CDR3 region has the DNA TGTGCCAGCAGCCAAGATAGCGGATACTCCTACAATGAGCAGTTCTTC. It translates to CASSQDSGYSYNEQFF.

The chain employs TRBV10-3 and TRBJ2-1; tentative D call: TRBD2 (6 bases). Germline values: CDR1 ENHRY, CDR2 SYGVKD. The CDR3 spans 20 residues. V shed 7 bases and J shed 0 bases, with 28 bases lying between them. This CDR3 is CAIKSQAGGTGGSSYNEQFF. As DNA, the CDR3 is TGTGCCATCAAGTCTCAGGCCGGGGGAACTGGGGGGAGCTCCTACAATGAGCAGTTCTTC.

The V call is TRBV24-1, the J call TRBJ2-3; the match to TRBD1 covers 10 bases. In germline, CDR1 is KGHDR, CDR2 SFDVKD. There are 13 residues in the CDR3. V was clipped by 11 bases and J by 1 base; unmatched bases: 2. The CDR3 here is CAIGTGGTDTQYF. As DNA, the CDR3 is TGTGCCATCGGGACAGGGGGCACAGATACGCAGTATTTT.

The chain employs TRBV29-1 and TRBJ1-1; D unresolved. The CDR3 is made up of 10 amino acids. Germline values: CDR1 SQVTM, CDR2 ANQGSEA. In DNA form, the CDR3 reads TGCGGCCCGTTGGACACTGAAGCTTTCTTT. Encoded protein: CGPLDTEAFF.